This T cell receptor (beta chain) was identified in a study of shared clonotypes between healthy human individuals. Study outcomes and limitations: Shared across a few donors were around 5% of the naive CD4 clonotypes.

Germline values: CDR1 SGHRS, CDR2 YFSETQ. This CDR3 is built from 17 residues. V dropped 4 bases and J dropped 8; count of bases not matched to a gene: 17. As to this clone: Its antigen is not known.

The DNA input per sorted-subset replicate PCR was about 190 ng, corresponding to some 30,000 T cell genomes. Repertoires were generated with immunoSEQ multiplex PCR, while TCRdb's copy carries only in-frame clones and drops some. The sample has about a million clones; 70% to 80% are singletons. Every donor was a Caucasian adult from Nashville, Tennessee. A CD45RA-negative memory subset and a CD45RA+ naive subset were separated from the CD4+ cells. The sample consisted of memory CD4+ T cells sorted from blood. Subset specified: CD45RA-negative fraction. This chain joins TRBV5-1 and TRBJ2-2, with 7 bases matching TRBD2. The source is a man aged 18 to 29 in good health. The CDR3 reads CASSNIAGANSGGELFF. In DNA, the CDR3 is TGCGCCAGCAGCAATATAGCGGGCGCCAACTCTGGGGGGGAGCTGTTTTTT.